This TCR beta chain was identified in a study of T cell responses to AZD1222 COVID-19 vaccine. Across the study: Whether given at about 4 or about 12 weeks, second doses were pooled. Findings of the study overall: Clonal diversity may have been underestimated, and the donors were mostly white British, with more females than males.

Sequencing used immunoSEQ multiplex PCR; TCRdb keeps in-frame clones, though not all of them. The sample records more than 150,000 clones, 88% being singletons. Trimming took 5 bases from V and 0 from J, leaving 11 bases between them. The CDR3 covers 15 residues. Germline CDR1 and CDR2: LNHDA and SQIVND (reference sequence). Of note for this clone: What it binds is unknown.

This receptor was obtained from an adult in good health. This rearrangement joins TRBV19 to TRBJ1-3; D uncertain. The sequencing used peripheral blood, collected on day 0 of AZD1222 vaccination. As DNA, the CDR3 is TGTGCCAGTAGTTTCACATCGTTCTCTGGAAACACCATATATTTT. Residues: CASSFTSFSGNTIYF.